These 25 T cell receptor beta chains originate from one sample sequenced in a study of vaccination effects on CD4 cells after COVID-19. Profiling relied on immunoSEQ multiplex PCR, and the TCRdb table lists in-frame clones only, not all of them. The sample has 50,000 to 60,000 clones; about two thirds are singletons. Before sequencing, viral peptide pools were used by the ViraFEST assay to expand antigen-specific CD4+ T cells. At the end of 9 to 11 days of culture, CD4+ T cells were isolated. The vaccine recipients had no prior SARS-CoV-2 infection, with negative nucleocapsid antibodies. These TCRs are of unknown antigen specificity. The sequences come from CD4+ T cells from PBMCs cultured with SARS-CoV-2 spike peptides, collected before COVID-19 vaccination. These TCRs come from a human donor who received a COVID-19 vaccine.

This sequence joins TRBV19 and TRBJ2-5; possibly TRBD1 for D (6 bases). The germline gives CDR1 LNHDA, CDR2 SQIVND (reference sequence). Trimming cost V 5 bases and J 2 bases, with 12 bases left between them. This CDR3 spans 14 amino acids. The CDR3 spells CASSPGTSQETQYF. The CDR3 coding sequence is TGTGCCAGTAGTCCCGGGACAAGTCAAGAGACCCAGTACTTC.

The CDR3 spells CAWSGPGIRRLRRSYEQYF. CDR3 DNA: TGTGCCTGGAGTGGCCCCGGGATCCGACGACTGAGGAGGTCCTACGAGCAGTACTTC. The chain recombines TRBV30 with TRBJ2-7; tentative D call: TRBD2 (5 bases). Per the germline V gene, CDR1 is GTSNPN and CDR2 is SVGIG (reference sequence). Trimming stripped 1 base from V and 1 base from J, with 26 bases between. The CDR3 has 19 amino acids.

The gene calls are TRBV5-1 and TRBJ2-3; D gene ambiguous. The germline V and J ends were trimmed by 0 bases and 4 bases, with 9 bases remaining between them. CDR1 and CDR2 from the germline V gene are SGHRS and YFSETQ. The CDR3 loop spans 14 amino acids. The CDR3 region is CASSLGRLSDTQYF. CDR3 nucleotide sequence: TGCGCCAGCAGCTTGGGCCGTCTGTCAGATACGCAGTATTTT.

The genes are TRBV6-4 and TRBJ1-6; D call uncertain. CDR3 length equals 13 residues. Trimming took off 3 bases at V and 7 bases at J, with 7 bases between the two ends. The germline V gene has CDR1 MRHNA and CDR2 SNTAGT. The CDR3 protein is CASSENGNSPLHF. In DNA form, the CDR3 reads TGTGCCAGCAGTGAAAACGGGAATTCACCCCTCCACTTT.

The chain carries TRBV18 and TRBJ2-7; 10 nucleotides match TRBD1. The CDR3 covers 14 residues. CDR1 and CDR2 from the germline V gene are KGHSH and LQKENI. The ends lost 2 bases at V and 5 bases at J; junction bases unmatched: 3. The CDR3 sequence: CASSPSGTGDEQYF. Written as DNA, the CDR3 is TGTGCCAGCTCACCAAGCGGGACAGGGGACGAGCAGTACTTC.

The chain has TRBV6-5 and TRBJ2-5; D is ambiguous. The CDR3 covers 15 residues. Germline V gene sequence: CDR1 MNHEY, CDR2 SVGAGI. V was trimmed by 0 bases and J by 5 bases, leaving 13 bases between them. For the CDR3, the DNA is TGTGCCAGCAGTTACTCGGTGGGCCGGACGGAGACCCAGTACTTC. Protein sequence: CASSYSVGRTETQYF.

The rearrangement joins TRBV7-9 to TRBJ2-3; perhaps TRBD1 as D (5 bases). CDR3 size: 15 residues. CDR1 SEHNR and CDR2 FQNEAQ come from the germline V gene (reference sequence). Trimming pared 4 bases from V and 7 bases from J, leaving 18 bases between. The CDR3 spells CASSSDPYKGNTQYF. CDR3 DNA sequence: TGTGCCAGCAGCTCGGACCCTTACAAGGGGAATACGCAGTATTTT.

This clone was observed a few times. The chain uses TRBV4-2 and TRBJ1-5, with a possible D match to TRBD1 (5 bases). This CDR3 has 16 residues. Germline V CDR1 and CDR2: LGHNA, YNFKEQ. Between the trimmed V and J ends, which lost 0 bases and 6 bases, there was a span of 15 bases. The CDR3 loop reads CASSQDIRGGFQPQHF. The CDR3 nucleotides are TGTGCCAGCAGCCAAGATATAAGGGGAGGATTTCAGCCCCAGCATTTT.

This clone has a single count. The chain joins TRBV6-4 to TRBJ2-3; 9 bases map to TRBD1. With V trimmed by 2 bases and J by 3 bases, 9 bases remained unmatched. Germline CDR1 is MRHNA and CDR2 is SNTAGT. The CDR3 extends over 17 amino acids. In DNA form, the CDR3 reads TGTGCCAGCAGTGACCTCCCGGGACAGGGAGGGACAGATACGCAGTATTTT. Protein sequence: CASSDLPGQGGTDTQYF.

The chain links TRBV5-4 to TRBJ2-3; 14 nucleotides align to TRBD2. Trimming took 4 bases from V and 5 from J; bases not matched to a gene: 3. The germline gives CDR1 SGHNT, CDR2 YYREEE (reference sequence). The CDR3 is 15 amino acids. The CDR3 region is CASSRGLAGEDTQYF. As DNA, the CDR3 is TGTGCCAGCAGCCGGGGACTAGCGGGAGAAGATACGCAGTATTTT.

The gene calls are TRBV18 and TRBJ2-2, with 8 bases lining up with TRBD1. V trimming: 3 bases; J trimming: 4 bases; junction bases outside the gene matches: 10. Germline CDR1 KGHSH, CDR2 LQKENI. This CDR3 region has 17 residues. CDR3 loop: CASSPERQGTSTGELFF. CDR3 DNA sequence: TGTGCCAGCTCACCGGAAAGACAGGGGACAAGCACCGGGGAGCTGTTTTTT.

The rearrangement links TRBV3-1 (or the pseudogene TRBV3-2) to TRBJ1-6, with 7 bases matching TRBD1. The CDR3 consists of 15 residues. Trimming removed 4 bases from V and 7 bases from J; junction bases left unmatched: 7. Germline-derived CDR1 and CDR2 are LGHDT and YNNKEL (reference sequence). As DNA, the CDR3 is TGTGCCAGCAGCCTAACCGGGACAGCCAATTCACCCCTCCACTTT. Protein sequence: CASSLTGTANSPLHF.

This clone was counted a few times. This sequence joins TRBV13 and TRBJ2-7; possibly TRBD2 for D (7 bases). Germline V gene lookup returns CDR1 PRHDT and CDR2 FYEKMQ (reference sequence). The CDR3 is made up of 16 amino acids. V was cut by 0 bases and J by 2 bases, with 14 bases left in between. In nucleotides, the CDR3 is TGTGCCAGCAGCTTAGGCCGGGGGGCCAAGCCCTACGAGCAGTACTTC. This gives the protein CASSLGRGAKPYEQYF. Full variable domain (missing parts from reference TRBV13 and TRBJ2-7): AAGVIQSPRHLIKEKRETATLKCYPIPRHDTVYWYQQGPGQDPQFLISFYEKMQSDKGSIPDRFSAQQFSDYHSELNMSSLELGDSALYFCASSLGRGAKPYEQYFGPGTRLTVT.

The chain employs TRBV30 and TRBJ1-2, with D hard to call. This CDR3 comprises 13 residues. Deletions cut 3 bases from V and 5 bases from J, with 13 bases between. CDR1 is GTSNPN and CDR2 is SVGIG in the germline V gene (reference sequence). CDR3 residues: CAWSGPGGYGYTF. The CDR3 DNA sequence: TGTGCCTGGAGCGGCCCTGGTGGTTATGGCTACACCTTC.

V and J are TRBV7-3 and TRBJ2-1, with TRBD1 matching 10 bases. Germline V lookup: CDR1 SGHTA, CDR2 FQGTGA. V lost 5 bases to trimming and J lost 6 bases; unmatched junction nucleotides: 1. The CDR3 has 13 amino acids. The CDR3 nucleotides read TGTGCCAGCAGCAGGGACAGGGGCAATGAGCAGTTCTTC. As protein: CASSRDRGNEQFF.

The CDR3 region has the DNA TGTGCAAGTCGCCCCACGTGCGACCACTGGACAGGGGTTGATGGGGCCAACGTCCTGACTTTC. This gives the protein CASRPTCDHWTGVDGANVLTF. The genes are TRBV12-2 and TRBJ2-6; the D call in the table, TRBD1, was not verified against the DNA. TRBV12-2 is a documented pseudogene. The CDR3 extends over 21 amino acids.

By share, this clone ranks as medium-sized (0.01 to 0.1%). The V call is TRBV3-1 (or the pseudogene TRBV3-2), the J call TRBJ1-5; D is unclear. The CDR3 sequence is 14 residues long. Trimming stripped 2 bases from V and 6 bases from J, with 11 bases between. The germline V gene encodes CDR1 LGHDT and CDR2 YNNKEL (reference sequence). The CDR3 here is CASSQLRGIQPQHF. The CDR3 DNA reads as TGTGCCAGCAGCCAATTAAGAGGCATTCAGCCCCAGCATTTT.

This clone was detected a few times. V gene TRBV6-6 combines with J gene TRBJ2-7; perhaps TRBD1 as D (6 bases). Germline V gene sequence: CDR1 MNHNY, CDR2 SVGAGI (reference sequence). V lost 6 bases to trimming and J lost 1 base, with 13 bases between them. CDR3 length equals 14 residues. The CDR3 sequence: CASRTGTRSYEQYF. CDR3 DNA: TGTGCCAGCAGAACCGGGACAAGGTCCTACGAGCAGTACTTC.

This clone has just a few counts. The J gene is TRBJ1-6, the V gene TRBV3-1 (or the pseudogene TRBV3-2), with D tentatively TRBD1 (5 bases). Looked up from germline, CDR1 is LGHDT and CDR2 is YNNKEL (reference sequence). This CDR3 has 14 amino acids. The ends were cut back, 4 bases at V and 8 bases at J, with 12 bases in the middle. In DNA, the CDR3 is TGTGCCAGCAGCCCCCCATTACAGGATTCACCCCTCCACTTT. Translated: CASSPPLQDSPLHF.

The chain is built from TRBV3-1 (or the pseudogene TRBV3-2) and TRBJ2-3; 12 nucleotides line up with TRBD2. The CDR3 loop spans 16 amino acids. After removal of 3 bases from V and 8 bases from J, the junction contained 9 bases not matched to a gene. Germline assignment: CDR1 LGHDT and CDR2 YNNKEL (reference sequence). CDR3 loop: CASSQATSGSIGTQYF. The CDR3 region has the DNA TGTGCCAGCAGCCAGGCGACTAGCGGGAGTATCGGTACGCAGTATTTT.

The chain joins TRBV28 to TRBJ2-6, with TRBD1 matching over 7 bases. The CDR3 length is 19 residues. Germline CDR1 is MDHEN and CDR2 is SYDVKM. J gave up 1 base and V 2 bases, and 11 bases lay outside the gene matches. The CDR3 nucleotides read TGTGCCAGCAGTTTAATTCCGCGACAGGGAGCGTCTGGGGCCAACGTCCTGACTTTC. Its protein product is CASSLIPRQGASGANVLTF.

The CDR3 nucleotides are TGTGCCAGCCGCCCTGGAGGTCAGCCCCAGCATTTT. Protein sequence: CASRPGGQPQHF. The chain combines TRBV28 with TRBJ1-5; D is unclear. The CDR3 is made up of 12 amino acids. Trimming took 8 bases from V and 6 from J, leaving 11 bases between them. From germline, CDR1 is MDHEN and CDR2 SYDVKM.

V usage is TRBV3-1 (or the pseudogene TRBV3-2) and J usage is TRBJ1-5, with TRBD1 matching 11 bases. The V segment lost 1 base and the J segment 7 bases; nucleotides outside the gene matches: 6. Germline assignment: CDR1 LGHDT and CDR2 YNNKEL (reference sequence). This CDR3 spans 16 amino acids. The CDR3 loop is CASSQAGTGGGQPQHF. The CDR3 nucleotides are TGTGCCAGCAGCCAAGCCGGGACAGGGGGAGGCCAGCCCCAGCATTTT.

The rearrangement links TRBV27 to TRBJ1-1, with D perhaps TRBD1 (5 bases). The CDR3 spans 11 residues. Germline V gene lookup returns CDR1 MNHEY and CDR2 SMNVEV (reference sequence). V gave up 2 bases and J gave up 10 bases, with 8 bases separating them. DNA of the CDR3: TGTGCCAGCAGTTTAGCGGGGGTAGCTTTCTTT. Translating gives CASSLAGVAFF.

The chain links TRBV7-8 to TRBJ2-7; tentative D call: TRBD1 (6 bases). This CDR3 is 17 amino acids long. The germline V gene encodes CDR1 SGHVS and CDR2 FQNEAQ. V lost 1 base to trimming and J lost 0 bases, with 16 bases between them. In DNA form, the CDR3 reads TGTGCCAGCAGCTTAGTGGGGGCTGGCACGAGCTCCTACGAGCAGTACTTC. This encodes CASSLVGAGTSSYEQYF.